These 8 T cell receptor beta chains were all obtained from the same sample, sequenced in a study of T cell repertoires in cytomegalovirus infection. These receptors have no identified antigens. TCRdb called the reads again in MiXCR, with one record for every CDR3 protein. The data show a few hundred thousand distinct CDR3 sequences, about 39% seen once. The material sequenced was cultured PBMCs, taken from culture after CMV antigen stimulation. Receptors were obtained from a human donor in good health (CMV status not recorded). Some clones in this sample may be carry-over from other donors' samples.

This clonotype was observed a handful of times. The CDR3 is CASSLGLVGKTQYF. In nucleotides, the CDR3 is TGTGCCAGCAGCTTGGGACTAGTGGGGAAGACCCAGTACTTC. This chain uses TRBV7-2 with TRBJ2-5; 8 bases fit TRBD2. This CDR3 has 14 amino acids. Trimming took 3 bases from V and 6 from J; bases not matched to a gene: 6. The V gene's germline CDR1 is SGHTA and CDR2 FQGNSA.

The chain uses TRBV2 and TRBJ2-2, with 12 bases lining up with TRBD1. Trimming took 3 bases from V and 5 from J; bases not matched to a gene: 4. This CDR3 is built from 16 residues. CDR1 and CDR2 from the germline V gene are SNHLY and FYNNEI. CDR3 coding DNA: TGTGCCAGCAGTGAGAGGGACAGGGGGCTTACCGGGGAGCTGTTTTTT. This encodes CASSERDRGLTGELFF.

The J gene is TRBJ1-6, the V gene TRBV7-9; D is perhaps TRBD1 (5 bases). Trimming stripped 4 bases from V and 5 bases from J, with 18 bases between. The CDR3 is made up of 17 amino acids. CDR1 and CDR2 from the germline V gene are SEHNR and FQNEAQ (reference sequence). CDR3 DNA: TGTGCCAGCAGCTCGGGCGGCGGGGGGAGGGATAATTCACCCCTCCACTTT. Residues: CASSSGGGGRDNSPLHF.

This clonotype was seen at least ten times. The chain carries TRBV7-2 and TRBJ2-6, with D possibly being TRBD1 or TRBD2 (5 bases each). This CDR3 has 18 residues. Germline lookup yields CDR1 SGHTA and CDR2 FQGNSA. Trimming removed 4 bases from V and 0 bases from J, with 16 bases in between. CDR3 nucleotide sequence: TGTGCCAGCAGCTCCGCCGGGACGCTAAGCTCTGGGGCCAACGTCCTGACTTTC. Its protein is CASSSAGTLSSGANVLTF.

The chain recombines TRBV5-4 with TRBJ2-1, with D perhaps matching TRBD2 (6 bases). The germline V and J ends were trimmed by 3 bases and 3 bases, with 19 bases remaining between them. The germline CDR1 and CDR2 sequences are SGHNT and YYREEE (reference sequence). The CDR3 is made up of 17 amino acids. The CDR3 DNA reads as TGTGCCAGCAGCTCCCTCGACACAGGACTAAACTACAATGAGCAGTTCTTC. Protein: CASSSLDTGLNYNEQFF.

The CDR3 spells CASSQAGGGNTIYF. For the CDR3, the DNA is TGCGCCAGCAGCCAAGCAGGGGGTGGAAACACCATATATTTT. V and J are TRBV4-1 and TRBJ1-3, with 7 bases that match TRBD1. Germline V gene lookup returns CDR1 MGHRA and CDR2 YSYEKL. Trimming cost V 1 base and J 3 bases; bases outside gene matches: 0. CDR3 length: 14 residues.

In its sample, this clonotype was seen a few times. The chain carries TRBV12-3 or TRBV12-4 and TRBJ2-7, with D possibly TRBD2 on 5 matching bases. Trimming shortened V by 5 bases and J by 0 bases, and 14 bases separated the two germline ends. This CDR3 has 15 residues. CDR3 loop: CASSPASAGSYEQYF. Written as DNA, the CDR3 is TGTGCCAGCAGTCCTGCCAGTGCGGGCTCCTACGAGCAGTACTTC.

V gene TRBV12-3 or TRBV12-4 combines with J gene TRBJ2-3; D is uncertain. The CDR3 covers 13 residues. V lost 6 bases, J lost 4 bases, and 11 bases lay in between. CDR3 nucleotide sequence: TGTGCCAGCAGGCTTAGTGGGGCAGATACGCAGTATTTT. It codes for CASRLSGADTQYF.